The clone carrying this T cell receptor (beta chain) has just one count. Its antigen is not identified. A read error may account for a junction end that differs from germline. From germline, CDR1 is SGHAT and CDR2 FQNNGV. The CDR3 spans 15 residues. A modified ARM-PCR protocol with three rounds of nested PCR amplified TCRbeta. MiXCR, applied by TCRdb to the multiplex PCR reads, yields one record per CDR3 protein. The table has 80,000 or so distinct CDR3 sequences, roughly 80% seen once; the top ten hold less than 60%. This sample was taken from a study of tumor and adjacent non-tumor tissue in lung cancer. Study-wide context: Patients comprised 12 adenocarcinoma, 2 squamous cell carcinoma and 1 small cell lung cancer. Patients were aged about 30 to 80, nine to eleven men and a handful of women, stage I to III. Regarding the study as a whole: Tumor tissue had significantly higher TCR diversity than normal lung.

The template was RNA from unsorted bulk tissue. The normal lung tissue was taken more than 3 cm from the tumor edge. Newly diagnosed lung cancer patients had thoracic surgery in China, August–November 2014, without prior chemotherapy. Specimen: distant non-tumor lung tissue. This clonotype was obtained from a man aged 55 to 70 with non-small cell lung cancer. V and J are TRBV11-2 and TRBJ1-6; D might be TRBD1 (6 bases). The CDR3 nucleotides are TGTGTCAGCAGTTTAGGAGGGGACAATAATTCACCCATCCACTTT. Its protein product is CVSSLGGDNNSPIHF. The variable domain in full, with the rest retrieved from reference TRBV11-2 and TRBJ1-6, is EAGVAQSPRYKIIEKRQSVAFWCNPISGHATLYWYQQILGQGPKLLIQFQNNGVVDDSQLPKDRFSAERLKGVDSTLKIQPAKLEDSAVYLCVSSLGGDNNSPIHFGNGTRLTVT.